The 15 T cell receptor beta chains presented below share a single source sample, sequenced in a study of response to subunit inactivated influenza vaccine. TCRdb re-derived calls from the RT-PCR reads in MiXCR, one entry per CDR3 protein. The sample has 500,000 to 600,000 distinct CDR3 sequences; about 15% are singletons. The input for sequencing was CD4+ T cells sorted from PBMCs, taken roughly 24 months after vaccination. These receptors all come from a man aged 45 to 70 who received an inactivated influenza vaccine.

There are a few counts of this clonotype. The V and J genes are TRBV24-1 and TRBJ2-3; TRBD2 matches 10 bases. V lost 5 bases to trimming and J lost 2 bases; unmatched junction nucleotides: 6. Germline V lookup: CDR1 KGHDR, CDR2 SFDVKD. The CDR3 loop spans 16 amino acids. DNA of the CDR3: TGTGCCACCAGTGGTACAGCGGGGGGGCTCACAGATACGCAGTATTTT. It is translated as CATSGTAGGLTDTQYF.

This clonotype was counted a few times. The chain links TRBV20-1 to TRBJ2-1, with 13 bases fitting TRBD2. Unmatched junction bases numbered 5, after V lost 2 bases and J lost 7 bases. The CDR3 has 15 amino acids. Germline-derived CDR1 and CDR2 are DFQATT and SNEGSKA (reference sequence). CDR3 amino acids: CSARKLAGGTNEQFF. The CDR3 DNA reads TGCAGTGCTAGAAAACTAGCGGGAGGGACGAATGAGCAGTTCTTC.

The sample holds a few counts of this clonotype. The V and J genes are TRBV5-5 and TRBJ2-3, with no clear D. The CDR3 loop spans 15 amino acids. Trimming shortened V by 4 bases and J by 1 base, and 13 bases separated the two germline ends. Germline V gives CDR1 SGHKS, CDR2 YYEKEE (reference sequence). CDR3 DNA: TGTGCCAGCAGCCCCCACGGTAGGGGCACAGATACGCAGTATTTT. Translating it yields CASSPHGRGTDTQYF.

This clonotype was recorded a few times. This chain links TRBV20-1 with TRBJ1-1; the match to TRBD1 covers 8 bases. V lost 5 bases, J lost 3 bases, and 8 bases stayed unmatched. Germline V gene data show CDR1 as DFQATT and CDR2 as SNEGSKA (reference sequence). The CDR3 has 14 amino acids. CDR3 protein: CSAGSTGAYTEAFF. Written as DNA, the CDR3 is TGCAGTGCTGGATCGACAGGGGCTTACACTGAAGCTTTCTTT.

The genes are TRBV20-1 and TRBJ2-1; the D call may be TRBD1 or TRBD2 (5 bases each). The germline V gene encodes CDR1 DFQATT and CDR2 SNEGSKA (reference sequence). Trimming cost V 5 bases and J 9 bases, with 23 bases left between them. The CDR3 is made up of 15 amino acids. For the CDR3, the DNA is TGCAGTGCTGGGGGTGGGGGAGCTCTCGACAGTGAGCAGTTCTTC. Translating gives CSAGGGGALDSEQFF.

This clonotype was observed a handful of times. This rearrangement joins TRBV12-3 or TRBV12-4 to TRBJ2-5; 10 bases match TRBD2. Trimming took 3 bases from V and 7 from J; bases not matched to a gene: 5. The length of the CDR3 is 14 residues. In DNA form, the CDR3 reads TGTGCCAGCAGTTTTGGACTAGCGGTTGCGACCCAGTACTTC. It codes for CASSFGLAVATQYF.

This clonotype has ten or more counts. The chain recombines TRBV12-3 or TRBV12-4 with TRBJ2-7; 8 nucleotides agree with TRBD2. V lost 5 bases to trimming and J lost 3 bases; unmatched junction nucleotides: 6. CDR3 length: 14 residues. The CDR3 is CASSPGTRVYEQYF. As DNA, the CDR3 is TGTGCCAGCAGTCCGGGGACTAGAGTCTACGAGCAGTACTTC.

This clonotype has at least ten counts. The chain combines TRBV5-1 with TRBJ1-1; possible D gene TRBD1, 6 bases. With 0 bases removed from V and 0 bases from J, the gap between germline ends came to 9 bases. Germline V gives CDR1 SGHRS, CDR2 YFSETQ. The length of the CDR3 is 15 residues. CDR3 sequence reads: CASSLATGMNTEAFF. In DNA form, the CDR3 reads TGCGCCAGCAGCTTGGCCACAGGGATGAACACTGAAGCTTTCTTT. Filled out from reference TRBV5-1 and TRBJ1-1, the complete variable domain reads KAGVTQTPRYLIKTRGQQVTLSCSPISGHRSVSWYQQTPGQGLQFLFEYFSETQRNKGNFPGRFSGRQFSNSRSEMNVSTLELGDSALYLCASSLATGMNTEAFFGQGTRLTVV.

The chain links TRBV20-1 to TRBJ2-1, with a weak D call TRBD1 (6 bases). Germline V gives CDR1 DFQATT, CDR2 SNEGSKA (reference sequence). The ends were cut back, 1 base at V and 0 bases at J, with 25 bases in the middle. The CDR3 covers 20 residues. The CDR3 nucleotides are TGCAGTGCTAGAGCTCCACGAGCAGGGGCATACTTTAGCTCCTACAATGAGCAGTTCTTC. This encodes CSARAPRAGAYFSSYNEQFF.

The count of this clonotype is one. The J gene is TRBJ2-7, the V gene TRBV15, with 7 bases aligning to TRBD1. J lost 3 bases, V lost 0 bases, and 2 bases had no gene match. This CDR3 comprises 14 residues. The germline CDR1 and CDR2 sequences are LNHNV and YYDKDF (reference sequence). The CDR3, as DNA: TGTGCCACCAGCAGAGACAGGGGGAACTACGAGCAGTACTTC. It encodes CATSRDRGNYEQYF.

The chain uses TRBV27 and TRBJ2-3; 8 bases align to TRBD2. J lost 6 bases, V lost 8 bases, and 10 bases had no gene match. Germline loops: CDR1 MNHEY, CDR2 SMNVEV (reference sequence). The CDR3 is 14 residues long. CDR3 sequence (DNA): TGTGCCAGCGCACTAGCGGCACCTTGGGATACGCAGTATTTT. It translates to CASALAAPWDTQYF.

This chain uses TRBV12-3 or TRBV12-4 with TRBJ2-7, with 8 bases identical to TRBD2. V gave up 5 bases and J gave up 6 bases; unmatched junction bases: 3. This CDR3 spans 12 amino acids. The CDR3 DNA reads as TGTGCCAGCAGTCCGGGGGGGCCCGAGCAGTACTTC. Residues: CASSPGGPEQYF.

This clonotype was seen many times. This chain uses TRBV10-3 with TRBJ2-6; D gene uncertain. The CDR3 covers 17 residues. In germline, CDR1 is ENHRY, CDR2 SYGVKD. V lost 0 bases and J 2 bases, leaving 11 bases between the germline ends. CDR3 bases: TGTGCCATCAGTGAGTCTGGAAGTAAGACTGGGGCCAACGTCCTGACTTTC. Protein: CAISESGSKTGANVLTF.

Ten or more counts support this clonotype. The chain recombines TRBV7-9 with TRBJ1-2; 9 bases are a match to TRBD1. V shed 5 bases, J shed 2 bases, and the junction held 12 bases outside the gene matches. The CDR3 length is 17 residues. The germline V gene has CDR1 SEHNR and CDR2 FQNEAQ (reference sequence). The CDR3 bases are TGTGCCAGCAGCCGACGACAGGGGGTCTCCCTCAACTATGGCTACACCTTC. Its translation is CASSRRQGVSLNYGYTF. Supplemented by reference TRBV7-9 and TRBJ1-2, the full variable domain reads DTGVSQNPRHKITKRGQNVTFRCDPISEHNRLYWYRQTLGQGPEFLTYFQNEAQLEKSRLLSDRFSAERPKGSFSTLEIQRTEQGDSAMYLCASSRRQGVSLNYGYTFGSGTRLTVV.

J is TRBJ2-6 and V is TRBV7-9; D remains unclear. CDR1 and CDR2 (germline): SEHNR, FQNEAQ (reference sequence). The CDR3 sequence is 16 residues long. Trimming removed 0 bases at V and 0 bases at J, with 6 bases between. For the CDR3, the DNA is TGTGCCAGCAGCTTAGCATGGTCCTCTGGGGCCAACGTCCTGACTTTC. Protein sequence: CASSLAWSSGANVLTF.